Each of the 11 T cell receptor beta chains below was sequenced from the same sample in a study of T cell clones after liver transplantation. Profiled with immunoSEQ multiplex PCR; TCRdb holds only in-frame clones, not every one. The sample shows tens of thousands of clones, over 55% of them seen only once. The source material was CD4+ T cells from blood, sampled before liver transplant. These receptor sequences come from a human donor who received a liver transplant.

This chain joins TRBV7-2 and TRBJ2-7; the match to TRBD2 covers 7 bases. Germline lookup yields CDR1 SGHTA and CDR2 FQGNSA. The CDR3 has 15 amino acids. J gave up 3 bases and V 5 bases, and 10 bases lay outside the gene matches. CDR3 sequence reads: CASSPNIGRVYEQYF. The CDR3 DNA reads TGTGCCAGCAGCCCAAATATAGGGAGGGTCTACGAGCAGTACTTC.

The chain links TRBV7-3 to TRBJ2-3; the D is unclear. This CDR3 has 14 amino acids. The V end was cut by 6 bases, the J end by 2 bases, with 12 bases between. The germline gives CDR1 SGHTA, CDR2 FQGTGA. The CDR3 DNA reads as TGTGCCAGCAGTCGTGGGCAGTCCACAGATACGCAGTATTTT. Its translation: CASSRGQSTDTQYF. The complete variable domain, with remaining parts taken from reference TRBV7-3 and TRBJ2-3, reads GAGVSQTPSNKVTEKGKYVELRCDPISGHTALYWYRQSLGQGPEFLIYFQGTGAADDSGLPNDRFFAVRPEGSVSTLKIQRTERGDSAVYLCASSRGQSTDTQYFGPGTRLTVL.

This clone was detected only a few times. The J gene is TRBJ2-1, the V gene TRBV7-2; 9 bases are a match to TRBD2. The CDR3 extends over 16 amino acids. J gave up 6 bases and V 1 base, and 7 bases lay outside the gene matches. CDR1 is SGHTA, CDR2 FQGNSA, per germline. The CDR3 sequence: CASSLGGGASVNEQFF. The CDR3 DNA reads as TGTGCCAGCAGCTTAGGCGGGGGGGCCTCCGTCAATGAGCAGTTCTTC.

The chain couples TRBV15 to TRBJ2-5, with TRBD2 matching 9 bases. The CDR3 is made up of 16 amino acids. Germline trimming cut 1 base from V and 3 bases from J; bases unmatched to any gene: 6. Germline CDR1 LNHNV, CDR2 YYDKDF (reference sequence). The CDR3 bases are TGTGCCACCAGCAGAGTAGGTAGCGGGGGAGAAGAGACCCAGTACTTC. As protein: CATSRVGSGGEETQYF.

V and J are TRBV2 and TRBJ2-5; 8 nucleotides agree with TRBD1. The V and J ends lost 6 bases and 5 bases, in that order; junction bases with no gene match: 5. CDR3 size: 13 residues. CDR1 and CDR2 (germline): SNHLY, FYNNEI. CDR3 in DNA: TGTGCCAGCAGCAGGGGGCGCGGGGAGACCCAGTACTTC. Amino acid sequence: CASSRGRGETQYF.

The genes are TRBV7-9 and TRBJ2-3, with 10 nucleotides matching TRBD2. CDR3 length: 15 residues. Germline V gives CDR1 SEHNR, CDR2 FQNEAQ (reference sequence). V lost 1 base to trimming and J lost 9 bases; unmatched junction nucleotides: 7. Written as DNA, the CDR3 is TGTGCCAGCAGCTTAGGCTCGGGACTAGCGAGGACGCAGTATTTT. This gives the protein CASSLGSGLARTQYF. The full variable domain, completed using reference TRBV7-9 and TRBJ2-3, is DTGVSQNPRHKITKRGQNVTFRCDPISEHNRLYWYRQTLGQGPEFLTYFQNEAQLEKSRLLSDRFSAERPKGSFSTLEIQRTEQGDSAMYLCASSLGSGLARTQYFGPGTRLTVL.

The chain is built from TRBV7-9 and TRBJ2-1; D call uncertain. Deletions cut 1 base from V and 6 bases from J, with 10 bases between. The CDR3 contains 14 residues. CDR1 SEHNR and CDR2 FQNEAQ come from the germline V gene (reference sequence). This CDR3 reads CASSLEIGPNEQFF. DNA for the CDR3: TGTGCCAGCAGCTTAGAGATTGGCCCCAATGAGCAGTTCTTC.

The CDR3 DNA reads as TGTGCCAGCAGCGTAAATACTGACTCCTACGAGCAGTACTTC. It is translated as CASSVNTDSYEQYF. The chain is built from TRBV9 and TRBJ2-7; D gene ambiguous. The CDR3 has 14 residues. Germline-derived CDR1 and CDR2 are SGDLS and YYNGEE. Trimming took 1 base from V and 0 from J, leaving 8 bases between them.

The rearrangement links TRBV12-5 to TRBJ1-5, with D tentatively TRBD1 (6 bases). The CDR3 is 13 residues long. The germline V gene encodes CDR1 LGHNT and CDR2 FRNRAP. Trimming pared 7 bases from V and 4 bases from J, leaving 11 bases between. This CDR3 reads CASAPDRNQPQHF. The CDR3 bases are TGTGCTAGTGCCCCGGACAGAAATCAGCCCCAGCATTTT.

The J gene is TRBJ1-1, the V gene TRBV6-1; D is perhaps TRBD1 (6 bases). The CDR3 sequence is 17 residues long. V dropped 2 bases and J dropped 3 bases, with 19 bases sitting between them. CDR1 and CDR2 (germline): MNHNS, SASEGT. The CDR3 sequence: CASSELLGHREDTEAFF. The CDR3 DNA reads as TGTGCCAGCAGTGAACTTCTGGGACACCGGGAGGACACTGAAGCTTTCTTT.

This clone was seen many times. This chain uses TRBV29-1 with TRBJ2-1; the match to TRBD1 covers 12 bases. Germline V lookup: CDR1 SQVTM, CDR2 ANQGSEA. J lost 12 bases, V lost 6 bases, and 9 bases had no gene match. This CDR3 region has 13 residues. The CDR3 DNA reads TGCAGCGTAGCCGGGACAGGGGGCGATTCGCAGTTCTTC. Encoded protein: CSVAGTGGDSQFF.